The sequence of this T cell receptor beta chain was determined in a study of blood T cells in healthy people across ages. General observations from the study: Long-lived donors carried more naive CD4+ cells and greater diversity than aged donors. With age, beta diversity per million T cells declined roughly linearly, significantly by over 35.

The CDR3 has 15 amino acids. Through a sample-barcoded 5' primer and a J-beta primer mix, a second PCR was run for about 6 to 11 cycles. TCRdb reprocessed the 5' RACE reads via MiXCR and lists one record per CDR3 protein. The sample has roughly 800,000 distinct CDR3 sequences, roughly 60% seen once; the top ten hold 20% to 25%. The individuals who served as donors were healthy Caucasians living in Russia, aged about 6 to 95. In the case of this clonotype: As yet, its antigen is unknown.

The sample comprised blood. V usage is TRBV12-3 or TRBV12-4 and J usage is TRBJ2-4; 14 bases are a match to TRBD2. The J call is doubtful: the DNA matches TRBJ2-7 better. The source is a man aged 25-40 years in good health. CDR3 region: CASSYRTSGRHEQYF. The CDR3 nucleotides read TGTGCCAGCAGCTATCGGACTAGCGGGAGGCACGAGCAGTACTTC.